A single sample gave rise to the 10 T cell receptor beta chains below, sequenced in a study of blood T cells in healthy people across ages. A second PCR of roughly 7 to 11 cycles used a sample-barcoded 5' primer and a J-beta primer mix. In TCRdb, the 5' RACE reads were re-called with MiXCR into one record per CDR3 protein. This sample yields around 800,000 distinct CDR3 sequences, of which about 48% are seen a single time; around 40% belongs to the top ten. The source material was blood. The receptors originated from an elderly man in good health.

This clonotype was recorded a few times. CDR3 amino acids: CASTLPGQLETQYF. CDR3 nucleotides: TGTGCCAGCACCTTACCGGGACAGCTAGAGACCCAGTACTTC. The chain is built from TRBV5-4 and TRBJ2-5, with 7 bases aligning to TRBD1. After removal of 6 bases from V and 4 bases from J, the junction contained 9 bases not matched to a gene. Germline CDR1 reads SGHNT; CDR2 reads YYREEE (reference sequence). The CDR3 has 14 amino acids.

The genes are TRBV9 and TRBJ2-3; 12 nucleotides line up with TRBD2. V was pared by 6 bases and J by 3 bases, with 11 bases of the junction left unmatched. Germline V gives CDR1 SGDLS, CDR2 YYNGEE. This CDR3 spans 17 amino acids. In DNA form, the CDR3 reads TGTGCCAGCACCCATAGCCCAACTAGCGGGGGGACAGATACGCAGTATTTT. Translating it yields CASTHSPTSGGTDTQYF.

The J gene is TRBJ2-7, the V gene TRBV20-1, with a tentative D call TRBD2 (6 bases). The CDR3 spans 14 residues. V was pared by 1 base and J by 6 bases, with 16 bases between. Germline CDR1 DFQATT, CDR2 SNEGSKA (reference sequence). In nucleotides, the CDR3 is TGCAGTGCTAGAGGTGGGACTGCGCGAGGCGAGCAGTACTTC. Encoded protein: CSARGGTARGEQYF.

In its sample, this clonotype was seen many times. The chain has TRBV5-1 and TRBJ2-7; D unresolved. The ends were cut back, 0 bases at V and 1 base at J, with 8 bases in the middle. CDR1 is SGHRS and CDR2 is YFSETQ in the germline V gene. The CDR3 spans 14 residues. CDR3 region: CASSLVPGSYEQYF. CDR3 coding DNA: TGCGCCAGCAGCTTGGTTCCAGGATCCTACGAGCAGTACTTC.

This clonotype was found a few times. This chain joins TRBV7-9 and TRBJ2-1, with 8 bases lining up with TRBD1. The V and J ends lost 3 bases and 12 bases, in that order; junction bases with no gene match: 7. The germline CDR1 and CDR2 sequences are SEHNR and FQNEAQ (reference sequence). The CDR3 totals 13 residues. DNA for the CDR3: TGTGCCAGCAGCTTTTCGTTAGGGACAGGGCAGTTCTTC. Its protein product is CASSFSLGTGQFF.

The rearrangement links TRBV9 to TRBJ2-3, with TRBD2 as a possible D gene (7 bases). The CDR3 has 15 amino acids. V was shortened by 0 bases and J by 5 bases, with 13 bases between the two germline ends. The germline V gene encodes CDR1 SGDLS and CDR2 YYNGEE. CDR3 loop: CASSVATRGGDTQYF. The CDR3 DNA is TGTGCCAGCAGCGTAGCTACGAGGGGGGGAGATACGCAGTATTTT.

In its sample, this clonotype was seen a few times. The CDR3 spells CASTKPGNPLYNEQFF. The CDR3 DNA reads TGTGCCAGCACCAAACCCGGGAACCCCCTCTACAATGAGCAGTTCTTC. The chain is built from TRBV2 and TRBJ2-1; the D gene is possibly TRBD2 (5 bases). CDR1 SNHLY and CDR2 FYNNEI come from the germline V gene. V was cut by 7 bases and J by 3 bases, with 19 bases left in between. This CDR3 has 16 amino acids.

The rearrangement joins TRBV5-8 to TRBJ1-1; D possibly corresponds to TRBD1 (5 bases). The ends were cut back, 4 bases at V and 6 bases at J, with 28 bases in the middle. The CDR3 has 18 residues. From germline, CDR1 is SGHTS and CDR2 YDEGEE. The CDR3 sequence is CASSPWGIVRSERAEAFF. The DNA for the CDR3 is TGTGCCAGCAGCCCCTGGGGGATTGTGCGTTCTGAGAGGGCTGAAGCTTTCTTT.

This clonotype was counted a few times. The chain recombines TRBV12-3 or TRBV12-4 with TRBJ1-4; 7 bases fit TRBD1. The V and J ends lost 8 bases and 10 bases, in that order; junction bases with no gene match: 13. CDR3 length: 14 amino acids. The DNA of the CDR3 is TGTGCCAGCGGTGTTGCAGGGGGAGTCGGAAAACTGTTTTTT. This sequence encodes CASGVAGGVGKLFF.

The chain recombines TRBV7-2 with TRBJ1-6; a possible D gene is TRBD1 (5 bases). Germline V gene sequence: CDR1 SGHTA, CDR2 FQGNSA. V was clipped by 5 bases and J by 3 bases, with 14 bases between them. The CDR3 is made up of 16 amino acids. CDR3 sequence: CASSRPAGNYNSPLHF. For the CDR3, the DNA is TGTGCCAGCAGCCGACCGGCAGGGAACTATAATTCACCCCTCCACTTT.